This T cell receptor (beta chain) was captured in a study of sequential checkpoint blockade in melanoma. There are 15 residues in the CDR3. Per the germline V gene, CDR1 is KGHSH and CDR2 is LQKENI. V was clipped by 6 bases and J by 4 bases; unmatched bases: 11. As to treatment: randomized to nivolumab then ipilimumab (arm A) or the reverse (arm B). Some clones are missing from TCRdb's copy, which holds only in-frame ones; the method was immunoSEQ multiplex PCR. This repertoire shows around 6,000 clones, around a fifth found once; its top ten account for around 10%. This receptor was obtained from a human donor with melanoma. Sequences were derived from tumor tissue (inferred from file names), sampled from a patient given nivolumab and ipilimumab in sequence. The V and J genes are TRBV18 and TRBJ1-2, with 7 nucleotides matching TRBD1. The chain's CDR3 is CASSDTGTVAYGYTF. The CDR3 DNA follows: TGTGCCAGCTCGGACACCGGGACAGTGGCCTATGGCTACACCTTC.